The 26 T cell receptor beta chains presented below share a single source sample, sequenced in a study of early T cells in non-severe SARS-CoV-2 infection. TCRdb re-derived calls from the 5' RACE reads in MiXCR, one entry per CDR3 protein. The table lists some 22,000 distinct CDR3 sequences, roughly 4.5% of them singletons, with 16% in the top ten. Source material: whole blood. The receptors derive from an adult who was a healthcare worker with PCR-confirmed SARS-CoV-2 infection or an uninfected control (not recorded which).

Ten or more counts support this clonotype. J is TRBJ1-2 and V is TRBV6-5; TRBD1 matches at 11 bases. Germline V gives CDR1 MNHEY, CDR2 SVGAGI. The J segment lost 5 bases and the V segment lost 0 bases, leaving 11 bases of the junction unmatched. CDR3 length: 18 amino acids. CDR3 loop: CASSYSRGQGGNPYGYTF. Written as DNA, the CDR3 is TGTGCCAGCAGTTACTCGAGGGGACAGGGGGGAAACCCTTATGGCTACACCTTC.

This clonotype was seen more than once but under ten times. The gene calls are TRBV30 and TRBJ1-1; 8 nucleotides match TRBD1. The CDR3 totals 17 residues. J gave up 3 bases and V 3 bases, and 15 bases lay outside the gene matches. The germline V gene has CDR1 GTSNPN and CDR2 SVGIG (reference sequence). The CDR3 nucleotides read TGTGCCTGGAGCGACCAGGGGGCCGCGCGGAGAGACACTGAAGCTTTCTTT. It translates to CAWSDQGAARRDTEAFF.

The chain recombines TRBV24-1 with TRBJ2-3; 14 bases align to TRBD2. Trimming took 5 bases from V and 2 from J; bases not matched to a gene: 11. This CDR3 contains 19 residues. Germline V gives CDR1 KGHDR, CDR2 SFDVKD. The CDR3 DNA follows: TGTGCCACCAGTGCCCCGGGACTAGCGGGGGCTGGGGCCACAGATACGCAGTATTTT. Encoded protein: CATSAPGLAGAGATDTQYF.

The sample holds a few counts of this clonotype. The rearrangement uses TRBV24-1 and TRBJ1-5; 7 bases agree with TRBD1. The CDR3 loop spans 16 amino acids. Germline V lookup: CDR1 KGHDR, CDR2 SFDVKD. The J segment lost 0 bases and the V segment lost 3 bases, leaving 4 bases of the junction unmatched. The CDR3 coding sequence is TGTGCCACCAGTGATCGGGACAGTTATAGCAATCAGCCCCAGCATTTT. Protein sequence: CATSDRDSYSNQPQHF.

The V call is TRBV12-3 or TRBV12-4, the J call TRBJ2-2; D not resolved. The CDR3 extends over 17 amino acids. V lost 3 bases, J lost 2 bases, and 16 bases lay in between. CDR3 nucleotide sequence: TGTGCCAGCAGTTTGGGTCTGGGCCCAGTTAACACCGGGGAGCTGTTTTTT. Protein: CASSLGLGPVNTGELFF.

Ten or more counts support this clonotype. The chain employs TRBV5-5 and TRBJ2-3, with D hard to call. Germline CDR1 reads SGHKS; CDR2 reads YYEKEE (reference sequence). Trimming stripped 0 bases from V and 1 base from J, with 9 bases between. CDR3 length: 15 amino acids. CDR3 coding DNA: TGTGCCAGCAGCTTGGGGCAGTCTGGCACAGATACGCAGTATTTT. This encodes CASSLGQSGTDTQYF.

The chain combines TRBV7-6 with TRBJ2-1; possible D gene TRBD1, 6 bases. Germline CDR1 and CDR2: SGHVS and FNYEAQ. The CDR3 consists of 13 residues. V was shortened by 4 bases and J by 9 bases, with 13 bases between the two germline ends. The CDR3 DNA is TGTGCCAGCAGCTCGGGCCCCAGGGGTGAGCAGTTCTTC. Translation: CASSSGPRGEQFF.

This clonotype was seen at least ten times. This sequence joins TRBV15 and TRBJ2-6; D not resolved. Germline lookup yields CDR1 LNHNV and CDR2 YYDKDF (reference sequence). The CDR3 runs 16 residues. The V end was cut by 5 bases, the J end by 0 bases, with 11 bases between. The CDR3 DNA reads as TGTGCCACCAGCGCTCAGGTCCCCTCTGGGGCCAACGTCCTGACTTTC. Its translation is CATSAQVPSGANVLTF.

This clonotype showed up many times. DNA for the CDR3: TGTGCCAGCGGACCGGGACAGGGGAGAGAGACCCAGTACTTC. This encodes CASGPGQGRETQYF. The chain is built from TRBV9 and TRBJ2-5, with 10 bases matching TRBD1. This CDR3 region has 14 residues. From germline, CDR1 is SGDLS and CDR2 YYNGEE. V gave up 7 bases and J gave up 4 bases; unmatched junction bases: 7.

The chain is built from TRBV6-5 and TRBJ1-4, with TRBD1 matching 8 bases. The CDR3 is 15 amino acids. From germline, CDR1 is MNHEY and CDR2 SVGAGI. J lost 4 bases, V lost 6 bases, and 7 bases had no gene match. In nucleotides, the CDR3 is TGTGCCAGCAGGGTGACACAGGGGGATAATGAAAAACTGTTTTTT. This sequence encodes CASRVTQGDNEKLFF.

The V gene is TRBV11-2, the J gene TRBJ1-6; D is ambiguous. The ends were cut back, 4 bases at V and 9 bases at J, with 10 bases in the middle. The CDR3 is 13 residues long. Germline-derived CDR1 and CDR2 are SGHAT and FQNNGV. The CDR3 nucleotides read TGTGCCAGCAGCTGGCAGGTATTTTCACCCCTCCACTTT. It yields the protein CASSWQVFSPLHF.

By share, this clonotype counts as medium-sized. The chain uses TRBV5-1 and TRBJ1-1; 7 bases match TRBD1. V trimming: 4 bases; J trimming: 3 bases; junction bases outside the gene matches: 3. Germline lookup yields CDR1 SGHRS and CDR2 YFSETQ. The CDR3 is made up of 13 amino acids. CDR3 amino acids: CASSGGQHTEAFF. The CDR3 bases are TGCGCCAGCAGCGGGGGACAGCACACTGAAGCTTTCTTT.

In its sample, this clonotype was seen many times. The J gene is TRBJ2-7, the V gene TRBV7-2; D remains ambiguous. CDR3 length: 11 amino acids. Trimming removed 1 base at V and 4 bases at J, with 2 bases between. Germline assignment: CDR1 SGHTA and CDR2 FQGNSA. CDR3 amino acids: CASSLEYEQYF. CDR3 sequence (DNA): TGTGCCAGCAGCTTAGAGTACGAGCAGTACTTC.

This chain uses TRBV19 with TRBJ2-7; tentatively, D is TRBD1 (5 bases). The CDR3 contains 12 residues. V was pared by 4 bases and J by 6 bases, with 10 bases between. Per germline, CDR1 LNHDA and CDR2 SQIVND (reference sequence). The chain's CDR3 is CASSKGWTEQYF. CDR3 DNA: TGTGCCAGTAGTAAGGGGTGGACCGAGCAGTACTTC.

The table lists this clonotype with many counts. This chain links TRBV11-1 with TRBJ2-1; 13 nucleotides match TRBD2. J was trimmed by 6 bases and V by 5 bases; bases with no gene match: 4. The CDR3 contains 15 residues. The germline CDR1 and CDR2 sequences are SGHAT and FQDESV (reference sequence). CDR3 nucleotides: TGTGCCAGCAGCCCGGGACTAGCGGGGAGCAATGAGCAGTTCTTC. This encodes CASSPGLAGSNEQFF.

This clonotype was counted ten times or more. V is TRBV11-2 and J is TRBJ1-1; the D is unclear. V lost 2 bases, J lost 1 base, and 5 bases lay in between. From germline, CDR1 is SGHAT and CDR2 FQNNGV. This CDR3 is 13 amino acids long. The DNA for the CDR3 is TGTGCCAGCAGCTTAAGAGGGAACACTGAAGCTTTCTTT. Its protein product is CASSLRGNTEAFF.

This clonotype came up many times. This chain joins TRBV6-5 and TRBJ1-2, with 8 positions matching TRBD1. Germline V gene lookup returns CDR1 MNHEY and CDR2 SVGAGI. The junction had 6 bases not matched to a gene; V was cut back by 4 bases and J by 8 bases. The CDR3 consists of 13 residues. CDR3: CASSFRGRKGYTF. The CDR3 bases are TGTGCCAGCAGTTTCAGGGGGCGTAAGGGCTACACCTTC.

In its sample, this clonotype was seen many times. CDR3 sequence: CATSRGLAVASTDTQYF. The CDR3 nucleotides read TGTGCCACCAGCAGAGGTCTAGCAGTAGCTAGCACAGATACGCAGTATTTT. This sequence joins TRBV15 and TRBJ2-3; tentatively, D is TRBD2 (5 bases). This CDR3 spans 17 amino acids. V lost 1 base and J lost 0, with 14 bases in between. Germline-derived CDR1 and CDR2 are LNHNV and YYDKDF (reference sequence).

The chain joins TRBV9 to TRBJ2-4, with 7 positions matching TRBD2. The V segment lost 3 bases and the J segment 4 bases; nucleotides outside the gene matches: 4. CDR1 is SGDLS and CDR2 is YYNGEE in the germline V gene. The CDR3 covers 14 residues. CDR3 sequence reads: CASSGYGGKNIQYF. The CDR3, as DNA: TGTGCCAGCAGCGGATACGGGGGGAAAAACATTCAGTACTTC. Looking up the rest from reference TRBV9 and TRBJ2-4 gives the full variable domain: DSGVTQTPKHLITATGQRVTLRCSPRSGDLSVYWYQQSLDQGLQFLIQYYNGEERAKGNILERFSAQQFPDLHSELNLSSLELGDSALYFCASSGYGGKNIQYFGAGTRLSVL.

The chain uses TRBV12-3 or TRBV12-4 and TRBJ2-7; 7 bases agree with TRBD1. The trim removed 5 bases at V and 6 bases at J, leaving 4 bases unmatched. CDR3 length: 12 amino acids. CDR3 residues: CASSRGTAEQYF. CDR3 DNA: TGTGCCAGCAGTCGAGGGACAGCCGAGCAGTACTTC.

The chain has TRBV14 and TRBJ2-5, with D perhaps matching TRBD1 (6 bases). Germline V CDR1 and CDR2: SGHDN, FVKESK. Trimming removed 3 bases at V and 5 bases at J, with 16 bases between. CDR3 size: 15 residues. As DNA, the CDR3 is TGTGCCAGCAGCCATCGCCAGGGGCGTGGGGAGACCCAGTACTTC. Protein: CASSHRQGRGETQYF.

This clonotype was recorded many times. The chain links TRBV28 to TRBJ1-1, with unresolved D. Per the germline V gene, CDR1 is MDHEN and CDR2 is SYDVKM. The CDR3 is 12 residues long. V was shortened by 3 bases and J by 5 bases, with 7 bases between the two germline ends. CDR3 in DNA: TGTGCCAGCAGTTTTTGGCAAACTGAAGCTTTCTTT. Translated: CASSFWQTEAFF.

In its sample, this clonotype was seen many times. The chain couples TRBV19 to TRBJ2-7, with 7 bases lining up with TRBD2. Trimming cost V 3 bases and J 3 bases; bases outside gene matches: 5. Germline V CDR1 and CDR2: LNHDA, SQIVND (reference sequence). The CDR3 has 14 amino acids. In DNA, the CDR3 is TGTGCCAGTAGTATTAACCCGGGAGGCTACGAGCAGTACTTC. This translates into CASSINPGGYEQYF.

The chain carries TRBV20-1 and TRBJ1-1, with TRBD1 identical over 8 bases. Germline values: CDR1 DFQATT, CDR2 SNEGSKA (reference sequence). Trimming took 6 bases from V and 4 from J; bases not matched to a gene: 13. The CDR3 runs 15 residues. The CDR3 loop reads CSASSGVQGGTEAFF. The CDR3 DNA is TGCAGTGCCAGCTCAGGGGTACAGGGGGGCACTGAAGCTTTCTTT.

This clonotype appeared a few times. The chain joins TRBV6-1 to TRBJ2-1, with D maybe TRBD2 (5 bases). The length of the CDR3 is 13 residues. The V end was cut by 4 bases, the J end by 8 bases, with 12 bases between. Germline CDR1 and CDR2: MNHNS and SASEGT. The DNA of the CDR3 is TGTGCCAGCAGTGGGTGGGTGGGAGATGAGCAGTTCTTC. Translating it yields CASSGWVGDEQFF.

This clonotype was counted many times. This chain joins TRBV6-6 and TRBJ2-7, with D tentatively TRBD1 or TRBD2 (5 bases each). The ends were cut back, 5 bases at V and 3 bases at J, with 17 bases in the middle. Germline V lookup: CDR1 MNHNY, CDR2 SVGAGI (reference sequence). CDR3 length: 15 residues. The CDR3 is CASSTRRGVGYEQYF. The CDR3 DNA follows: TGTGCCAGCAGTACGAGAAGGGGAGTAGGCTACGAGCAGTACTTC.